The 32 T cell receptor beta chains below come from one sample, sequenced in a study of T cell repertoires in cytomegalovirus infection. TCRdb reprocessed the reads with MiXCR, giving one entry per CDR3 protein. The sample lists 150,000 to 200,000 distinct CDR3 sequences; around 14% were seen once. The source material was PBMCs. Receptors originate from a human donor in good health (CMV status not recorded). Some clones in this sample may be carry-over from other donors' samples.

This clonotype was counted between two and nine times. This chain connects TRBV5-4 to TRBJ1-4; 7 bases match TRBD1. The CDR3 has 18 residues. V trimming: 4 bases; J trimming: 0 bases; junction bases outside the gene matches: 12. Germline values: CDR1 SGHNT, CDR2 YYREEE (reference sequence). CDR3 residues: CASSPELTGRATNEKLFF. In nucleotides, the CDR3 is TGTGCCAGCAGCCCAGAGCTGACAGGGCGTGCAACTAATGAAAAACTGTTTTTT. Supplemented by reference TRBV5-4 and TRBJ1-4, the full variable domain reads ETGVTQSPTHLIKTRGQQVTLRCSSQSGHNTVSWYQQALGQGPQFIFQYYREEENGRGNFPPRFSGLQFPNYSSELNVNALELDDSALYLCASSPELTGRATNEKLFFGSGTQLSVL.

There are many counts of this clonotype. The CDR3 spells CASSYYAGTPVKLFF. The CDR3 coding sequence is TGTGCCAGCAGCTATTACGCCGGGACCCCTGTAAAACTGTTTTTT. The J gene is TRBJ1-4, the V gene TRBV7-2, with a weak D call TRBD1 (5 bases). V shed 4 bases and J shed 10 bases, with 19 bases lying between them. CDR1 is SGHTA, CDR2 FQGNSA, per germline. The CDR3 is 15 amino acids.

The table lists this clonotype with many counts. The V call is TRBV6-2 or TRBV6-3, the J call TRBJ2-1; tentative D call: TRBD1 (5 bases). The germline V and J ends were trimmed by 2 bases and 8 bases, with 16 bases remaining between them. This CDR3 has 15 amino acids. Looked up from germline, CDR1 is MNHEY and CDR2 is SVGEGT. Written as DNA, the CDR3 is TGTGCCAGCAGTTACGACTCAGGGAACCTCGATGAGCAGTTCTTC. Amino acid sequence: CASSYDSGNLDEQFF.

This clonotype was counted ten times or more. In DNA form, the CDR3 reads TGTGCCAGCAGCTCGACAGGTAGATCCTACGAGCAGTACTTC. This gives the protein CASSSTGRSYEQYF. The J gene is TRBJ2-7, the V gene TRBV28; D perhaps matches TRBD1 (6 bases). CDR3 length equals 14 residues. CDR1 is MDHEN, CDR2 SYDVKM, per germline. V lost 6 bases and J 1 base, leaving 13 bases between the germline ends.

The rearrangement uses TRBV20-1 and TRBJ2-1; maybe TRBD2 (5 bases). Germline CDR1 and CDR2: DFQATT and SNEGSKA (reference sequence). Trimming took 1 base from V and 5 from J, leaving 9 bases between them. The CDR3 loop spans 13 amino acids. CDR3 sequence reads: CSARANGNNEQFF. CDR3 in DNA: TGCAGTGCTAGAGCCAACGGGAACAATGAGCAGTTCTTC.

This chain links TRBV29-1 with TRBJ1-5; no definite D call. V was clipped by 5 bases and J by 7 bases, with 15 bases between them. The CDR3 contains 13 residues. Germline V gene data show CDR1 as SQVTM and CDR2 as ANQGSEA. CDR3 protein: CSVIVRVGQPQHF. CDR3 nucleotide sequence: TGCAGCGTTATTGTGAGGGTGGGACAGCCCCAGCATTTT.

This clonotype was detected only a few times. The gene calls are TRBV4-2 and TRBJ1-6; D not certain. Germline loops: CDR1 LGHNA, CDR2 YNFKEQ. The CDR3 length is 15 residues. The V end lost 5 bases, the J end lost 2 bases, and 10 bases lay between the germline ends. CDR3 nucleotide sequence: TGTGCCAGCAGCACGGTAAAAGCCTATAATTCACCCCTCCACTTT. Amino acid sequence: CASSTVKAYNSPLHF.

In this sample, this clonotype turned up many times. CDR3 sequence: CATSDLKSRDSYNEQFF. The CDR3 nucleotides are TGTGCCACCAGTGATTTGAAGAGCAGAGACTCCTACAATGAGCAGTTCTTC. This chain links TRBV24-1 with TRBJ2-1; D gene ambiguous. This CDR3 has 17 residues. Germline V gene sequence: CDR1 KGHDR, CDR2 SFDVKD. V lost 0 bases and J 0 bases, leaving 11 bases between the germline ends.

J is TRBJ2-1 and V is TRBV5-1; D is ambiguous. V lost 7 bases and J lost 0, with 5 bases in between. CDR1 is SGHRS, CDR2 YFSETQ, per germline. CDR3 length: 12 residues. The CDR3 DNA sequence: TGCGCCAGCGAAGGCTCCTACAATGAGCAGTTCTTC. It yields the protein CASEGSYNEQFF.

With regard to this clonotype: A junction end diverges from the germline sequence, so it may reflect a read error. This chain connects TRBV6-4 to TRBJ2-5, with a tentative D call TRBD2 (5 bases). Germline CDR1 reads MRHNA; CDR2 reads SNTAGT. There are 16 residues in the CDR3. In DNA, the CDR3 is TGTGCCAGCAGCGACTCCGGGGATATGTACCAAGAGACCCAGTACTTC. Protein: CASSDSGDMYQETQYF.

CDR3 in amino acids: CASSHRKIVRYTEAFF. CDR3 sequence (DNA): TGTGCCAGCAGCCACCGTAAGATTGTACGGTACACTGAAGCTTTCTTT. This rearrangement joins TRBV7-9 to TRBJ1-1, with D unresolved. Trimming removed 5 bases at V and 3 bases at J, with 19 bases between. The CDR3 covers 16 residues. Germline V gene data show CDR1 as SEHNR and CDR2 as FQNEAQ (reference sequence).

This clonotype came up many times. The genes are TRBV27 and TRBJ1-5; 8 bases agree with TRBD1. This CDR3 has 18 residues. Germline CDR1 MNHEY, CDR2 SMNVEV (reference sequence). V gave up 6 bases and J gave up 0 bases; unmatched junction bases: 13. The CDR3 reads CASSLSNRGGFSNQPQHF. The CDR3 region has the DNA TGTGCCAGCAGCCTTTCCAACAGGGGGGGTTTTAGCAATCAGCCCCAGCATTTT.

This chain connects TRBV9 to TRBJ1-1; no firm D call. The V gene's germline CDR1 is SGDLS and CDR2 YYNGEE. V dropped 2 bases and J dropped 0 bases, with 8 bases sitting between them. The CDR3 runs to 14 residues. The chain's CDR3 is CASSVGFVNTEAFF. In nucleotides, the CDR3 is TGTGCCAGCAGCGTCGGATTTGTGAACACTGAAGCTTTCTTT.

In DNA, the CDR3 is TGTGCCAGCAGCCAACGCGACGGGAATTCACCCCTCCACTTT. This encodes CASSQRDGNSPLHF. This chain joins TRBV4-2 and TRBJ1-6; D ambiguous. The CDR3 is 14 residues long. Germline V lookup: CDR1 LGHNA, CDR2 YNFKEQ. V was cut by 2 bases and J by 7 bases, with 9 bases left in between.

The sample holds many counts of this clonotype. This chain links TRBV12-3 or TRBV12-4 with TRBJ1-4; weak D call: TRBD1 (6 bases). V lost 4 bases, J lost 4 bases, and 16 bases lay in between. The CDR3 spans 16 residues. CDR3 in amino acids: CASSSPPGQNNEKLFF. DNA of the CDR3: TGTGCCAGCAGTTCTCCCCCGGGACAAAATAATGAAAAACTGTTTTTT.

This clonotype was seen only a few times. The J gene is TRBJ2-1, the V gene TRBV11-2, with D possibly being TRBD1 (7 bases). CDR3 length equals 19 residues. Trimming shortened V by 7 bases and J by 0 bases, and 25 bases separated the two germline ends. CDR1 is SGHAT, CDR2 FQNNGV, per germline. The DNA for the CDR3 is TGTGCCAGCAATAGAAGAGGGCCAGGGGGGTCCAGCTCCTACAATGAGCAGTTCTTC. It codes for CASNRRGPGGSSSYNEQFF.

The V call is TRBV14, the J call TRBJ2-7, with 9 positions matching TRBD1. Germline V lookup: CDR1 SGHDN, CDR2 FVKESK. J was trimmed by 2 bases and V by 1 base; bases with no gene match: 6. The CDR3 has 16 residues. As DNA, the CDR3 is TGTGCCAGCAGCCAAGGAGGGACAGGGAAAACCTACGAGCAGTACTTC. Residues: CASSQGGTGKTYEQYF.

This clonotype was observed many times. The chain carries TRBV7-2 and TRBJ2-3; 9 nucleotides match TRBD2. V lost 5 bases, J lost 7 bases, and 13 bases stayed unmatched. Germline V gene lookup returns CDR1 SGHTA and CDR2 FQGNSA. The CDR3 contains 16 residues. The CDR3 sequence is CASSLVSAGGRNTQYF. The CDR3 region has the DNA TGTGCCAGCAGCCTTGTCTCCGCGGGGGGGCGGAATACGCAGTATTTT. The full variable domain, in which reference TRBV7-2 and TRBJ2-3 provide the parts outside the CDR3, is GAGVSQSPSNKVTEKGKDVELRCDPISGHTALYWYRQSLGQGLEFLIYFQGNSAPDKSGLPSDRFSAERTGGSVSTLTIQRTQQEDSAVYLCASSLVSAGGRNTQYFGPGTRLTVL.

The rearrangement uses TRBV29-1 and TRBJ2-3, with 9 bases lining up with TRBD2. In germline, CDR1 is SQVTM, CDR2 ANQGSEA. The CDR3 is 12 amino acids. Germline trimming cut 6 bases from V and 3 bases from J; bases unmatched to any gene: 1. The CDR3 spells CSVGLATDTQYF. Written as DNA, the CDR3 is TGCAGCGTGGGACTAGCTACAGATACGCAGTATTTT.

CDR3 bases: TGCAGCGTCTACCGTCAGGGCAACTATGGCTACACCTTC. It specifies CSVYRQGNYGYTF. The chain joins TRBV29-1 to TRBJ1-2, with a tentative D call TRBD1 (5 bases). The V gene lost 6 bases and the J gene lost 2 bases, with 13 bases spanning the gap. Germline CDR1 reads SQVTM; CDR2 reads ANQGSEA. CDR3 length: 13 amino acids.

This clonotype has a handful of counts. The chain couples TRBV4-1 to TRBJ1-6, with D perhaps TRBD1 (5 bases). The CDR3 contains 14 residues. The germline V and J ends were trimmed by 0 bases and 13 bases, with 13 bases remaining between them. Germline loops: CDR1 MGHRA, CDR2 YSYEKL. For the CDR3, the DNA is TGCGCCAGCAGCCAAGAGGAGGGACCCCGGCCCCTCCACTTT. It is translated as CASSQEEGPRPLHF.

There are a few counts of this clonotype. V and J are TRBV7-4 and TRBJ1-5; D unclear. The CDR3 spans 13 residues. CDR1 and CDR2 from the germline V gene are SGHVT and SQSDAQ. V lost 5 bases to trimming and J lost 4 bases, with 9 bases between them. CDR3 DNA sequence: TGTGCCAGCAGCAACGGGTGGAATCAGCCCCAGCATTTT. Its translation: CASSNGWNQPQHF.

This sequence joins TRBV30 and TRBJ2-1, with TRBD2 matching over 13 bases. V dropped 5 bases and J dropped 8; count of bases not matched to a gene: 27. The CDR3 is made up of 21 amino acids. CDR1 and CDR2 (germline): GTSNPN, SVGIG (reference sequence). CDR3 nucleotide sequence: TGTGCCTGGGGGGCCCTTATTGGGAGGGCTCGTGGGACTAGCGGGATTCATGAGCAGTTCTTC. Its translation is CAWGALIGRARGTSGIHEQFF.

This chain connects TRBV15 to TRBJ2-2; TRBD1 might be the D (5 bases). The V end lost 1 base, the J end lost 2 bases, and 8 bases lay between the germline ends. CDR3 length: 15 amino acids. CDR1 is LNHNV, CDR2 YYDKDF, per germline (reference sequence). CDR3 sequence (DNA): TGTGCCACCAGCAGAGTGACAGCTAACACCGGGGAGCTGTTTTTT. This encodes CATSRVTANTGELFF.

DNA of the CDR3: TGTGCCAGCAGTTACTCGGGACAGGACCACTCCTACGAGCAGTACTTC. Translated: CASSYSGQDHSYEQYF. The J gene is TRBJ2-7, the V gene TRBV6-2 or TRBV6-3; TRBD1 matches 8 bases. Looked up from germline, CDR1 is MNHEY and CDR2 is SVGEGT. J gave up 0 bases and V 0 bases, and 4 bases lay outside the gene matches. CDR3 size: 16 residues.

The J gene is TRBJ2-7, the V gene TRBV27; D remains unclear. The CDR3 runs 13 residues. Per germline, CDR1 MNHEY and CDR2 SMNVEV (reference sequence). With 3 bases removed from V and 5 bases from J, the gap between germline ends came to 11 bases. CDR3 nucleotide sequence: TGTGCCAGCAGTTTGGTGCGCTACGACGAGCAGTACTTC. The encoded protein is CASSLVRYDEQYF.

The J gene is TRBJ2-5, the V gene TRBV29-1; TRBD1 might be the D (6 bases). The CDR3 sequence is 14 residues long. The germline gives CDR1 SQVTM, CDR2 ANQGSEA. With 5 bases removed from V and 5 bases from J, the gap between germline ends came to 18 bases. CDR3 in amino acids: CSVRLGATGETQYF. The CDR3 coding sequence is TGCAGCGTTCGGCTCGGGGCTACAGGGGAGACCCAGTACTTC.

The chain couples TRBV29-1 to TRBJ2-7; D could derive from TRBD1 or TRBD2 (6 bases each). V lost 5 bases and J 2 bases, leaving 7 bases between the germline ends. The CDR3 has 11 residues. Germline V gene lookup returns CDR1 SQVTM and CDR2 ANQGSEA. CDR3 bases: TGCAGCGTTCGGGGGCCCTACGAGCAGTACTTC. Amino acids: CSVRGPYEQYF.

In this sample, this clonotype turned up a few times. The chain carries TRBV6-2 or TRBV6-3 and TRBJ1-3; D is ambiguous. The length of the CDR3 is 15 residues. Trimming removed 2 bases from V and 6 bases from J, with 14 bases in between. The germline V gene encodes CDR1 MNHEY and CDR2 SVGEGT. The CDR3 sequence: CASSYGRFGENTIYF. The CDR3 bases are TGTGCCAGCAGTTACGGGAGGTTCGGAGAAAACACCATATATTTT.

CDR3 in amino acids: CAIMIGQTHGYTF. CDR3 nucleotides: TGTGCCATCATGATCGGACAGACCCATGGCTACACCTTC. V usage is TRBV2 and J usage is TRBJ1-2, with D perhaps TRBD1 (6 bases). V lost 10 bases and J lost 6, with 18 bases in between. This CDR3 is 13 amino acids long. CDR1 SNHLY and CDR2 FYNNEI come from the germline V gene.

The chain combines TRBV5-5 with TRBJ1-2, with 11 bases that match TRBD1. Trimming at V came to 4 bases and at J to 4 bases, leaving 6 bases not matched to a gene. Germline V gene data show CDR1 as SGHKS and CDR2 as YYEKEE (reference sequence). The CDR3 is 15 amino acids. The CDR3: CASSPGQGATYGYTF. The CDR3 coding sequence is TGTGCCAGCAGCCCCGGACAGGGGGCAACCTATGGCTACACCTTC.

The rearrangement uses TRBV10-2 and TRBJ1-5; possible D gene TRBD1, 6 bases. The V and J ends lost 6 bases and 0 bases respectively, with 9 bases between them. The CDR3 extends over 14 amino acids. Germline V gene lookup returns CDR1 WSHSY and CDR2 SAAADI. The CDR3 here is CASRDSYSNQPQHF. The CDR3 DNA reads TGCGCCAGCAGGGACAGCTATAGCAATCAGCCCCAGCATTTT.